The 28 T cell receptor beta chains below come from one sample, sequenced in a study of blood T cell repertoires in COVID-19. Libraries were prepared by immunoSEQ multiplex PCR; TCRdb keeps only in-frame clonotypes and omits some of them. Seen here are 100,000 to 150,000 clones, about four fifths observed once, and the top ten hold under 1.5%. Sequences were obtained from peripheral blood. These TCRs come from a man in his sixties with acute or convalescent COVID-19.

The chain uses TRBV20-1 and TRBJ2-5; 7 bases agree with TRBD2. This CDR3 comprises 13 residues. The V gene's germline CDR1 is DFQATT and CDR2 SNEGSKA (reference sequence). J gave up 6 bases and V 3 bases, and 7 bases lay outside the gene matches. The CDR3 here is CSASVGGTKTQYF. The CDR3 DNA sequence: TGCAGTGCTAGTGTGGGGGGGACGAAGACCCAGTACTTC.

The chain couples TRBV2 to TRBJ1-6; D may be TRBD1 (5 bases). V lost 4 bases, J lost 0 bases, and 7 bases lay in between. The germline CDR1 and CDR2 sequences are SNHLY and FYNNEI. This CDR3 has 15 amino acids. For the CDR3, the DNA is TGTGCCAGCAGTGGTGACAGCTCCTATAATTCACCCCTCCACTTT. Amino acid sequence: CASSGDSSYNSPLHF.

The chain links TRBV7-7 to TRBJ2-7, with TRBD2 identical over 9 bases. The CDR3 extends over 16 amino acids. Germline V gene lookup returns CDR1 SSHAT and CDR2 FNYEAQ (reference sequence). V shed 5 bases and J 4 bases; nucleotides not matched to a gene: 12. Here the CDR3 DNA reads TGTGCCAGCAGCCCACCCCCTAGCGGGATTCTATACGAGCAGTACTTC. It encodes CASSPPPSGILYEQYF.

In its sample, this clone was seen once. This chain uses TRBV18 with TRBJ2-7; a weak D match, TRBD2 (6 bases). The CDR3 sequence is 15 residues long. V gave up 2 bases and J gave up 0 bases, with 11 bases separating them. CDR1 and CDR2 from the germline V gene are KGHSH and LQKENI. CDR3 residues: CASSPATGLSYEQYF. The CDR3 DNA follows: TGTGCCAGCTCACCAGCGACGGGACTCTCCTACGAGCAGTACTTC.

The genes are TRBV7-9 and TRBJ1-1; D might be TRBD1 (5 bases). V was shortened by 3 bases and J by 1 base, with 12 bases between the two germline ends. Germline values: CDR1 SEHNR, CDR2 FQNEAQ (reference sequence). This CDR3 region has 15 residues. This chain's CDR3 is CASSLRDPENTEAFF. The CDR3 region has the DNA TGTGCCAGCAGCTTGCGGGACCCCGAGAACACTGAAGCTTTCTTT.

This clone has just one count. The chain is built from TRBV18 and TRBJ1-3; the D is unclear. Germline CDR1 and CDR2: KGHSH and LQKENI. The V gene lost 4 bases and the J gene lost 7 bases, with 20 bases spanning the gap. The CDR3 consists of 16 residues. CDR3 sequence (DNA): TGTGCCAGCTCACTAACCGACGGACTTAGTAGGAACACCATATATTTT. It is translated as CASSLTDGLSRNTIYF.

Regarding this clone: Other DNA variants within this sample encode the same CDR3. V gene TRBV9 combines with J gene TRBJ2-7; weak D call: TRBD2 (5 bases). The germline V gene has CDR1 SGDLS and CDR2 YYNGEE. The CDR3 sequence is 12 residues long. Deletions cut 2 bases from V and 6 bases from J, with 9 bases between. The chain's CDR3 is CASSVDRGEQYF. In DNA form, the CDR3 reads TGTGCCAGCAGCGTGGACCGGGGCGAGCAGTACTTC.

The CDR3 reads CASSLAQGVRQPQHF. CDR3 nucleotide sequence: TGTGCCAGCAGCTTGGCACAGGGGGTACGTCAGCCCCAGCATTTT. The genes are TRBV5-6 and TRBJ1-5; 8 nucleotides match TRBD1. There are 15 residues in the CDR3. Per germline, CDR1 SGHDT and CDR2 YYEEEE. Germline trimming cut 0 bases from V and 6 bases from J; bases unmatched to any gene: 5.

This clone was picked up a small number of times. This chain joins TRBV7-2 and TRBJ2-5; 10 bases are shared with TRBD1. Germline V gene data show CDR1 as SGHTA and CDR2 as FQGNSA. The CDR3 is 15 amino acids. The junction had 8 bases not matched to a gene; V was cut back by 5 bases and J by 5 bases. CDR3 sequence reads: CASSPDRGLTETQYF. CDR3 nucleotide sequence: TGTGCCAGCAGCCCCGACAGGGGGCTAACGGAGACCCAGTACTTC.

The chain recombines TRBV6-6 with TRBJ1-3, with no clear D. The CDR3 length is 15 residues. CDR1 and CDR2 from the germline V gene are MNHNY and SVGAGI (reference sequence). V was pared by 2 bases and J by 0 bases, with 8 bases between. As DNA, the CDR3 is TGTGCCAGCAGTTACGGAGCGATCTCTGGAAACACCATATATTTT. Protein: CASSYGAISGNTIYF.

CDR3 DNA: TGTGCCAGCAGCCCCGGACAGGCCCTTAGCTATGGCTACACCTTC. As protein: CASSPGQALSYGYTF. The rearrangement joins TRBV5-4 to TRBJ1-2; 7 bases are shared with TRBD1. The CDR3 is 15 amino acids. Germline V lookup: CDR1 SGHNT, CDR2 YYREEE (reference sequence). The ends lost 4 bases at V and 4 bases at J; junction bases unmatched: 10.

The chain recombines TRBV27 with TRBJ1-6; D not resolved. CDR3 length equals 12 residues. Looked up from germline, CDR1 is MNHEY and CDR2 is SMNVEV (reference sequence). V was trimmed by 2 bases and J by 9 bases, leaving 5 bases between them. The CDR3 nucleotides are TGTGCCAGCAGTTTAATCGGTTCACCCCTCCACTTT. Translation: CASSLIGSPLHF.

This clone showed up just once. The chain is built from TRBV5-6 and TRBJ2-2; 10 bases line up with TRBD2. The CDR3 consists of 17 residues. V was clipped by 8 bases and J by 4 bases; unmatched bases: 14. The germline CDR1 and CDR2 sequences are SGHDT and YYEEEE. This CDR3 reads CASGWASGSRGTGELFF. The CDR3 DNA sequence: TGTGCCAGTGGGTGGGCTAGCGGGAGCCGGGGCACCGGGGAGCTGTTTTTT.

The chain uses TRBV29-1 and TRBJ2-5, with TRBD2 matching 7 bases. The V gene end was trimmed by 4 bases and the J gene end by 4 bases; junction bases not matched to a gene: 6. Germline V CDR1 and CDR2: SQVTM, ANQGSEA. CDR3 size: 13 residues. The CDR3 DNA reads TGCAGCGTTGGGGAGGGTGGAGTAGAGACCCAGTACTTC. Encoded protein: CSVGEGGVETQYF. The whole variable domain, filled in from reference TRBV29-1 and TRBJ2-5, reads SAVISQKPSRDICQRGTSLTIQCQVDSQVTMMFWYRQQPGQSLTLIATANQGSEATYESGFVIDKFPISRPNLTFSTLTVSNMSPEDSSIYLCSVGEGGVETQYFGPGTRLLVL.

The chain is built from TRBV18 and TRBJ1-4, with 7 bases lining up with TRBD1. Per the germline V gene, CDR1 is KGHSH and CDR2 is LQKENI. The trim removed 6 bases at V and 6 bases at J, leaving 19 bases unmatched. This CDR3 is 18 amino acids long. For the CDR3, the DNA is TGTGCCAGCTCCCCCTGGTCCCCCATGCAGGGGGATTATGAAAAACTGTTTTTT. Translating it yields CASSPWSPMQGDYEKLFF.

V and J are TRBV5-1 and TRBJ2-3; D is possibly TRBD1 (7 bases). The germline V gene has CDR1 SGHRS and CDR2 YFSETQ. With 4 bases removed from V and 7 bases from J, the gap between germline ends came to 19 bases. This CDR3 has 15 amino acids. The CDR3 reads CASSQRQGLANTQYF. The DNA for the CDR3 is TGCGCCAGCAGCCAAAGACAGGGACTTGCGAATACGCAGTATTTT. The variable domain in full, completed from reference TRBV5-1 and TRBJ2-3, reads KAGVTQTPRYLIKTRGQQVTLSCSPISGHRSVSWYQQTPGQGLQFLFEYFSETQRNKGNFPGRFSGRQFSNSRSEMNVSTLELGDSALYLCASSQRQGLANTQYFGPGTRLTVL.

The V gene is TRBV11-1, the J gene TRBJ2-7, with TRBD2 matching 9 bases. Germline V gene data show CDR1 as SGHAT and CDR2 as FQDESV (reference sequence). Trimming cost V 6 bases and J 3 bases; bases outside gene matches: 3. CDR3 length equals 13 residues. CDR3 sequence: CASSFSGSYEQYF. The DNA of the CDR3 is TGTGCCAGCAGTTTTAGCGGGAGCTACGAGCAGTACTTC.

The CDR3 spells CASSYRGITYEQYF. The CDR3 nucleotides are TGTGCCAGCAGTTACAGGGGAATTACCTACGAGCAGTACTTC. This chain links TRBV6-5 with TRBJ2-7, with D maybe TRBD1 (5 bases). CDR3 size: 14 residues. V lost 2 bases and J lost 2, with 10 bases in between. Germline V gene data show CDR1 as MNHEY and CDR2 as SVGAGI.

This clone was picked up one time. This chain uses TRBV19 with TRBJ1-1; perhaps TRBD1 as D (5 bases). With 6 bases removed from V and 1 base from J, the gap between germline ends came to 6 bases. This CDR3 spans 12 amino acids. In germline, CDR1 is LNHDA, CDR2 SQIVND (reference sequence). The CDR3 loop reads CASSQGNTEAFF. CDR3 nucleotides: TGTGCCAGTAGCCAGGGGAACACTGAAGCTTTCTTT.

V is TRBV30 and J is TRBJ2-1; possibly TRBD1 for D (6 bases). This CDR3 has 13 amino acids. V lost 1 base and J lost 4, with 8 bases in between. The germline CDR1 and CDR2 sequences are GTSNPN and SVGIG (reference sequence). The CDR3 sequence is CAWSAGQYNEQFF. The CDR3 DNA follows: TGTGCCTGGAGTGCCGGACAGTACAATGAGCAGTTCTTC.

The chain employs TRBV27 and TRBJ2-2; 9 nucleotides line up with TRBD1. CDR3 length equals 15 residues. Germline V gene lookup returns CDR1 MNHEY and CDR2 SMNVEV (reference sequence). V lost 5 bases, J lost 4 bases, and 5 bases stayed unmatched. Here the CDR3 reads CASSLQGAFTGELFF. The CDR3 coding sequence is TGTGCCAGCAGTCTACAGGGGGCGTTCACCGGGGAGCTGTTTTTT.

The chain has TRBV11-2 and TRBJ2-3; D may be TRBD1 (7 bases). The length of the CDR3 is 17 residues. V was cut by 1 base and J by 2 bases, with 16 bases left in between. Germline V CDR1 and CDR2: SGHAT, FQNNGV. CDR3 sequence (DNA): TGTGCCAGCAGCTTAGCCGGGTGGAGGGGGCACACAGATACGCAGTATTTT. This translates into CASSLAGWRGHTDTQYF.

V usage is TRBV5-1 and J usage is TRBJ2-6; perhaps TRBD1 as D (6 bases). The V end was cut by 4 bases, the J end by 0 bases, with 14 bases between. Germline CDR1 is SGHRS and CDR2 is YFSETQ. The CDR3 is 17 residues long. CDR3 protein: CASSQMTGTSGANVLTF. In DNA, the CDR3 is TGCGCCAGCAGCCAAATGACAGGAACCTCTGGGGCCAACGTCCTGACTTTC. The whole variable domain, remainder taken from reference TRBV5-1 and TRBJ2-6, is KAGVTQTPRYLIKTRGQQVTLSCSPISGHRSVSWYQQTPGQGLQFLFEYFSETQRNKGNFPGRFSGRQFSNSRSEMNVSTLELGDSALYLCASSQMTGTSGANVLTFGAGSRLTVL.

This rearrangement joins TRBV5-5 to TRBJ2-5; TRBD2 matches 10 bases. J gave up 5 bases and V 4 bases, and 11 bases lay outside the gene matches. Germline CDR1 reads SGHKS; CDR2 reads YYEKEE (reference sequence). The CDR3 consists of 16 residues. The DNA of the CDR3 is TGTGCCAGCAGCCCTAGCGGGGGAAGAGAGTGGGAGACCCAGTACTTC. Amino acid sequence: CASSPSGGREWETQYF.

The CDR3 sequence is CAISEEGARGYTF. In nucleotides, the CDR3 is TGTGCCATCAGTGAGGAAGGAGCCAGAGGCTACACCTTC. The chain employs TRBV10-3 and TRBJ1-2; D uncertain. With 2 bases removed from V and 8 bases from J, the gap between germline ends came to 12 bases. CDR1 is ENHRY and CDR2 is SYGVKD in the germline V gene. CDR3 length: 13 amino acids.

V gene TRBV15 combines with J gene TRBJ1-3, with TRBD1 identical over 8 bases. Germline V CDR1 and CDR2: LNHNV, YYDKDF (reference sequence). V trimming: 1 base; J trimming: 0 bases; junction bases outside the gene matches: 2. The length of the CDR3 is 16 residues. Here the CDR3 reads CATSRGTGSSGNTIYF. In nucleotides, the CDR3 is TGTGCCACCAGCAGAGGGACAGGGTCCTCTGGAAACACCATATATTTT.

In this sample, this clone turned up once. This chain connects TRBV5-1 to TRBJ2-3, with TRBD1 identical over 10 bases. The CDR3 has 17 amino acids. The junction had 5 bases not matched to a gene; V was cut back by 0 bases and J by 1 base. CDR1 is SGHRS and CDR2 is YFSETQ in the germline V gene. CDR3 in amino acids: CASSLGATGGRTDTQYF. CDR3 nucleotide sequence: TGCGCCAGCAGCTTGGGCGCGACAGGGGGCCGCACAGATACGCAGTATTTT. The whole variable domain, filled in from reference TRBV5-1 and TRBJ2-3, reads KAGVTQTPRYLIKTRGQQVTLSCSPISGHRSVSWYQQTPGQGLQFLFEYFSETQRNKGNFPGRFSGRQFSNSRSEMNVSTLELGDSALYLCASSLGATGGRTDTQYFGPGTRLTVL.

The chain couples TRBV5-8 to TRBJ2-7; the match to TRBD1 covers 8 bases. The germline V gene has CDR1 SGHTS and CDR2 YDEGEE. This CDR3 is built from 12 residues. J was trimmed by 6 bases and V by 4 bases; bases with no gene match: 3. The CDR3 spells CASSLTGVEQYF. The CDR3 DNA reads TGTGCCAGCAGCCTGACAGGGGTCGAGCAGTACTTC.